The 30 T cell receptor beta chains below all came from one sample that was sequenced in a study of tumor and adjacent non-tumor tissue in lung cancer. No cell sorting was done before RNA was extracted from the tissue. More than 3 cm separated this lung sample from the edge of the tumor. A modified ARM-PCR protocol with three rounds of nested PCR amplified TCRbeta. TCRdb re-called the multiplex PCR reads with MiXCR, one entry per CDR3 protein. In the table there are about 110,000 distinct CDR3 sequences, 60% to 80% of which are singletons. The sample comprised distant non-tumor lung tissue. These receptors were collected from a man aged 55 to 70 with non-small cell lung cancer.

This clonotype was counted between two and nine times. A read error is possible here, since a much larger clone lies one base away. This rearrangement joins TRBV5-1 to TRBJ2-1; the D gene is possibly TRBD1 (6 bases). The end of the DNA aligns better with TRBJ2-7, so the J call may be wrong. CDR1 SGHRS and CDR2 YFSETQ come from the germline V gene. The CDR3 has 15 amino acids. CDR3 in amino acids: CASSEDSASYNEQYF. Here the CDR3 DNA reads TGCGCCAGCAGCGAGGACAGTGCTTCCTACAATGAGCAGTACTTC.

This clonotype was counted many times. This chain uses TRBV12-3 or TRBV12-4 with TRBJ2-4, with 8 bases that match TRBD1. The V gene end was trimmed by 1 base and the J gene end by 12 bases; junction bases not matched to a gene: 5. This CDR3 contains 13 residues. The CDR3: CASSLGQGRNQYF. In nucleotides, the CDR3 is TGTGCCAGCAGTTTAGGACAGGGGCGTAATCAGTACTTC.

This clonotype is categorized as medium-sized. The rearrangement joins TRBV11-1 to TRBJ1-1, with D perhaps TRBD1 (5 bases). From germline, CDR1 is SGHAT and CDR2 FQDESV (reference sequence). The CDR3 length is 14 residues. The V end lost 2 bases, the J end lost 3 bases, and 10 bases lay between the germline ends. CDR3 sequence reads: CASSLRGGDTEAFF. DNA of the CDR3: TGTGCCAGCAGCTTACGGGGCGGGGACACTGAAGCTTTCTTT.

With respect to this clonotype: Being one base from a much bigger clone, this may be a read error. The chain is built from TRBV20-1 and TRBJ1-6; 7 nucleotides align to TRBD1. The CDR3 runs to 15 residues. Per the germline V gene, CDR1 is DFQATT and CDR2 is SNEGSKA (reference sequence). DNA for the CDR3: TGCAGTGCTCGAGACAGGGAGCTGGAGAATTCACCCTTCCACTTT. Protein sequence: CSARDRELENSPFHF.

The chain links TRBV11-3 to TRBJ2-1; D ambiguous. The germline gives CDR1 SGHNT, CDR2 YENEEA. V shed 11 bases and J shed 7 bases, with 21 bases lying between them. This CDR3 region has 14 residues. DNA for the CDR3: TGTGCCGTCAGCTGGGAAGGACCAGCGAATGAGCAGTTCTTC. It specifies CAVSWEGPANEQFF.

In its sample, this clonotype was seen a few times. This may stem from a read error, because a much larger clone lies one nucleotide away. The chain joins TRBV5-4 to TRBJ2-5; D may be TRBD2 (5 bases). Germline CDR1 and CDR2: SGHNT and YYREEE (reference sequence). This CDR3 has 14 residues. CDR3 sequence (DNA): TGTGCCAGCAGCCCAAGCCTGAGGGAAGAGATCCAGTACTTC. As protein: CASSPSLREEIQYF.

V is TRBV4-1 and J is TRBJ2-5, with TRBD1 as a possible D gene (6 bases). V was trimmed by 1 base and J by 1 base, leaving 10 bases between them. The germline V gene encodes CDR1 MGHRA and CDR2 YSYEKL. The CDR3 is 15 residues long. CDR3: CASSQVGTFQETQYF. Written as DNA, the CDR3 is TGCGCCAGCAGCCAAGTCGGGACATTCCAAGAGACCCAGTACTTC.

The chain uses TRBV20-1 and TRBJ1-5; unclear D gene. The CDR3 loop spans 15 amino acids. In germline, CDR1 is DFQATT, CDR2 SNEGSKA (reference sequence). The V and J ends lost 3 bases and 1 base respectively, with 13 bases between them. The CDR3 region is CSARADQRSNQPQHF. The CDR3 DNA follows: TGCAGTGCTAGGGCCGACCAGAGAAGCAATCAGCCCCAGCATTTT.

Concerning this clonotype itself: It may be a read error: a sequence one base away is much more abundant. CDR3 sequence (DNA): TGTGCCAGCAGTTCTATGGGTTCACCCCTCCAGTTT. Residues: CASSSMGSPLQF. J is TRBJ1-6 and V is TRBV12-3 or TRBV12-4; no definite D call. The CDR3 is 12 residues long.

V usage is TRBV24-1 and J usage is TRBJ2-3, with TRBD1 matching 9 bases. The trim removed 3 bases at V and 4 bases at J, leaving 10 bases unmatched. This CDR3 contains 17 residues. The germline V gene encodes CDR1 KGHDR and CDR2 SFDVKD. CDR3 bases: TGTGCCACCAGTGATCCCCAACCGGGACAGGGTGCAGATACGCAGTATTTT. Its protein product is CATSDPQPGQGADTQYF.

The chain joins TRBV28 to TRBJ1-1; the D is unclear. The CDR3 is made up of 13 amino acids. The germline CDR1 and CDR2 sequences are MDHEN and SYDVKM. Between the trimmed V and J ends, which lost 8 bases and 6 bases, there was a span of 16 bases. CDR3 amino acids: CASGSRVRSEAFF. As DNA, the CDR3 is TGTGCCAGCGGATCAAGGGTCCGATCTGAAGCTTTCTTT.

This clonotype was counted ten times or more. The CDR3 DNA reads as TGTGCCAGCAGTGAACTCGCAAGCACAACTGGAAACACCATATATTTT. Its protein product is CASSELASTTGNTIYF. The chain carries TRBV6-1 and TRBJ1-3; D is undetermined. The length of the CDR3 is 16 residues. The V end lost 2 bases, the J end lost 2 bases, and 13 bases lay between the germline ends. CDR1 and CDR2 from the germline V gene are MNHNS and SASEGT.

The chain employs TRBV25-1 and TRBJ2-7; D is possibly TRBD1 (5 bases). Germline V gene lookup returns CDR1 MGHDK and CDR2 SYGVNS. Trimming pared 3 bases from V and 9 bases from J, leaving 15 bases between. The CDR3 has 13 residues. CDR3 coding DNA: TGTGCCAGCAGTGAGGGTAGGGGTAAAGGGCAGTACTTC. Protein sequence: CASSEGRGKGQYF.

This clonotype occurred many times. The chain is built from TRBV20-1 and TRBJ2-1; TRBD2 aligns across 13 bases. The J segment lost 4 bases and the V segment lost 0 bases, leaving 3 bases of the junction unmatched. Germline V CDR1 and CDR2: DFQATT, SNEGSKA (reference sequence). The CDR3 has 16 amino acids. DNA of the CDR3: TGCAGTGCTAGAGATAGGACTAGCGGGGGATACAATGAGCAGTTCTTC. It is translated as CSARDRTSGGYNEQFF.

Concerning this clonotype: One base away lies a much larger clone, so this may be a sequencing read error. The rearrangement uses TRBV14 and TRBJ1-5; D may be TRBD1 (5 bases). This CDR3 has 16 residues. From germline, CDR1 is SGHDN and CDR2 FVKESK. CDR3 amino acids: CANSQDQTVSNQPQHF. In DNA form, the CDR3 reads TGTGCCAACAGCCAAGACCAGACAGTTAGCAATCAGCCCCAGCATTTT.

On this clonotype: This CDR3 is missing its conserved last phenylalanine or tryptophan, likely due to a read error. The chain carries TRBV29-1 and TRBJ2-5; D is ambiguous. V was pared by 4 bases and J by 11 bases, with 11 bases between. CDR1 SQVTM and CDR2 ANQGSEA come from the germline V gene. This CDR3 region has 10 residues. The DNA of the CDR3 is TGCAGCGTTGTGTCGTCAGGACAGTACCTC. Amino acids: CSVVSSGQYL.

Turning to this clonotype: A clone one base away is much larger, so this may be a read error. J is TRBJ2-3 and V is TRBV20-1; TRBD2 aligns across 12 bases. This CDR3 has 15 amino acids. CDR1 is DFQATT, CDR2 SNEGSKA, per germline (reference sequence). The DNA of the CDR3 is TGCAGTGCTAGGTCACTAGCGGGAGGCACATATACGCAGTATTTT. Translating gives CSARSLAGGTYTQYF.

This clonotype was observed many times. The chain combines TRBV5-5 with TRBJ2-1; D might be TRBD2 (6 bases). The ends were cut back, 5 bases at V and 4 bases at J, with 10 bases in the middle. The CDR3 spans 13 residues. Germline V gene sequence: CDR1 SGHKS, CDR2 YYEKEE (reference sequence). The CDR3 nucleotides are TGTGCCAGCAGACGGGACTTATACAATGAGCAGTTCTTC. Translation gives CASRRDLYNEQFF.

This clonotype was detected a few times. Germline and junction disagree at one end, which may indicate a read error. This sequence joins TRBV9 and TRBJ2-2; TRBD1 or TRBD2 may be the D gene (6 bases each). Germline-derived CDR1 and CDR2 are SGDLS and YYNGEE. This CDR3 contains 15 residues. As DNA, the CDR3 is TGTGCCAGCAGTGTAGTTTCGGGGGCTACCGGGGAGCTGTTTTTT. It translates to CASSVVSGATGELFF.

The chain employs TRBV6-1 and TRBJ2-7, with 9 bases matching TRBD1. This CDR3 has 15 amino acids. Germline lookup yields CDR1 MNHNS and CDR2 SASEGT. Trimming at V came to 7 bases and at J to 6 bases, leaving 13 bases not matched to a gene. The CDR3 protein is CASTLPGTGQVEQYF. The CDR3 DNA follows: TGTGCCAGCACCCTTCCTGGGACAGGGCAAGTCGAGCAGTACTTC.

This clonotype came up once. One end of the junction varies from germline; a read error may be responsible. J is TRBJ2-2 and V is TRBV5-6; tentatively, D is TRBD2 (6 bases). The germline V gene has CDR1 SGHDT and CDR2 YYEEEE. CDR3 length: 15 amino acids. The CDR3 reads CASTGDGSGTGELFF. For the CDR3, the DNA is TGTGCCAGCACCGGTGACGGGAGTGGTACCGGAGAGCTGTTTTTT. The whole variable domain, filled in from reference TRBV5-6 and TRBJ2-2, reads DAGVTQSPTHLIKTRGQQVTLRCSPKSGHDTVSWYQQALGQGPQFIFQYYEEEERQRGNFPDRFSGHQFPNYSSELNVNALLLGDSALYLCASTGDGSGTGELFFGEGSRLTVL.

This clonotype was detected only a few times. The CDR3: CSAETGGGGNTIYF. The CDR3, as DNA: TGCAGTGCCGAGACAGGGGGCGGCGGAAACACCATATATTTT. The chain carries TRBV20-1 and TRBJ1-3; 10 bases map to TRBD1. The germline V gene encodes CDR1 DFQATT and CDR2 SNEGSKA (reference sequence). The CDR3 covers 14 residues. Trimming removed 6 bases from V and 4 bases from J; junction bases left unmatched: 6.

With respect to this clonotype: The junction differs from germline at one of its ends, possibly a read error. The chain is built from TRBV4-1 and TRBJ2-5; 10 nucleotides agree with TRBD2. CDR3 length: 14 residues. CDR1 is MGHRA and CDR2 is YSYEKL in the germline V gene. The DNA of the CDR3 is TGCGCCAGCAGTCTCGGACTAGCGGAAGAGACTCAGTACTTC. The encoded protein is CASSLGLAEETQYF.

V usage is TRBV29-1 and J usage is TRBJ2-5, with D possibly being TRBD1 (6 bases). The CDR3 loop spans 12 amino acids. V shed 3 bases and J shed 12 bases, with 17 bases lying between them. CDR1 and CDR2 from the germline V gene are SQVTM and ANQGSEA. The CDR3 DNA follows: TGCAGCGTTGATATGGGGACATGGATCAAGTACTTC. Translated, it gives CSVDMGTWIKYF.

Details on this clonotype: At one end, the junction sequence differs from germline, possibly due to a read error. The chain recombines TRBV11-3 with TRBJ2-2; TRBD1 matches at 8 bases. CDR3 size: 15 residues. Germline V gene data show CDR1 as SGHNT and CDR2 as YENEEA. CDR3 residues: CASSKDRALTVELFF. In nucleotides, the CDR3 is TGTGCCAGCAGCAAGGACAGGGCTCTCACCGTGGAGCTTTTTTTT.

A remark on this clonotype: A read error may explain this, as a much larger clone is one base away. This chain joins TRBV24-1 and TRBJ2-6, with 7 positions matching TRBD2. Trimming removed 3 bases from V and 0 bases from J; junction bases left unmatched: 10. The CDR3 loop spans 19 amino acids. Germline loops: CDR1 KGHDR, CDR2 SFDVKD. The CDR3 DNA reads as TGTGCCACCAGTGATCCCCGCACTAGCGCTAGCTCTGGGGCCAACGTCCTGACTTTC. Protein: CATSDPRTSASSGANVLTF.

With regard to this clonotype: Germline is not matched at one junction end, which may reflect a read error. V gene TRBV11-3 combines with J gene TRBJ2-1; 11 bases are shared with TRBD2. The CDR3 is 17 residues long. Germline-derived CDR1 and CDR2 are SGHNT and YENEEA. The CDR3 sequence is CASNLDGTSGRCNAQFF. Here the CDR3 DNA reads TGTGCCAGCAACTTAGATGGTACTAGCGGGAGATGCAATGCGCAGTTCTTC.

This clonotype showed up many times. This rearrangement joins TRBV4-2 to TRBJ2-3; D possibly uses TRBD1 or TRBD2 (5 bases each). The CDR3 consists of 17 residues. V dropped 4 bases and J dropped 2 bases, with 19 bases sitting between them. Germline V CDR1 and CDR2: LGHNA, YNFKEQ. CDR3 sequence (DNA): TGTGCCAGCAGCCCTAATCGGGGCCACCTCCCCACAGATACGCAGTATTTT. Protein sequence: CASSPNRGHLPTDTQYF.

Notes on this clonotype: The conserved phenylalanine or tryptophan is not found at the CDR3 terminus, so this likely reflects a read error. The chain links TRBV29-1 to TRBJ2-1; no clear D. The CDR3 contains 15 residues. Germline CDR1 and CDR2: SQVTM and ANQGSEA. The CDR3 nucleotides read TGCAGCGTTGAGGGTAGCCATAACTCCAACAATGAGCAGTTCTAC. Amino acids: CSVEGSHNSNNEQFY.

A note on this clonotype: Without the conserved terminal phenylalanine or tryptophan, this CDR3 likely stems from a read error. The genes are TRBV5-5 and TRBJ1-5; D not resolved. The CDR3 spans 13 residues. Germline V lookup: CDR1 SGHKS, CDR2 YYEKEE (reference sequence). CDR3 protein: CASSLFSDQHQHL. CDR3 DNA: TGTGCCAGCAGCTTATTTTCCGATCAGCACCAGCATCTT.